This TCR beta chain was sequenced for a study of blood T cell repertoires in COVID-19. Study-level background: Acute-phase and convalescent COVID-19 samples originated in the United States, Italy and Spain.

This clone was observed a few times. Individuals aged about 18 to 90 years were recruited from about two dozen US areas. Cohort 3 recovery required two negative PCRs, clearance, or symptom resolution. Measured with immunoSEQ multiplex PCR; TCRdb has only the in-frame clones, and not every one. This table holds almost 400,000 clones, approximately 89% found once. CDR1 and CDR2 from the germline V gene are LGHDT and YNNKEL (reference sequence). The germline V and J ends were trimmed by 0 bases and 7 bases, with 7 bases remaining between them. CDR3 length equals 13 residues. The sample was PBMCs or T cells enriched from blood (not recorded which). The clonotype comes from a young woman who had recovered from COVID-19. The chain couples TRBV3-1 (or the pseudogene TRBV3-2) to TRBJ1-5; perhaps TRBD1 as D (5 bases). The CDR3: CASSQDGGQPQHF. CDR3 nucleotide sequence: TGTGCCAGCAGCCAAGATGGGGGGCAGCCCCAGCATTTT.